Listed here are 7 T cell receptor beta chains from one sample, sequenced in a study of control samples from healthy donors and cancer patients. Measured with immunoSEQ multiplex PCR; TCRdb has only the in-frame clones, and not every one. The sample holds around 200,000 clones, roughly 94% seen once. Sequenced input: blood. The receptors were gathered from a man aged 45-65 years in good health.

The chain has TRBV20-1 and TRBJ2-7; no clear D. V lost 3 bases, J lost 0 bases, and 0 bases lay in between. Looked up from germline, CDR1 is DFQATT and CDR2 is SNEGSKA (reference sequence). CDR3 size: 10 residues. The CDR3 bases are TGCAGTGCTAGCTCCTACGAGCAGTACTTC. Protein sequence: CSASSYEQYF.

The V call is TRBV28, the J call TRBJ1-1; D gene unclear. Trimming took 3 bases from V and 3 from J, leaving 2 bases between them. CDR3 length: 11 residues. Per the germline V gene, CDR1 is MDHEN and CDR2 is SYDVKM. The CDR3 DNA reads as TGTGCCAGCAGTTTGGACACTGAAGCTTTCTTT. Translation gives CASSLDTEAFF.

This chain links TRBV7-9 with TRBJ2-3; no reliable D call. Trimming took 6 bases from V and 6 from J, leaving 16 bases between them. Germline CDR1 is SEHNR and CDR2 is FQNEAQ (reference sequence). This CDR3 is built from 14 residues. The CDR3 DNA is TGTGCCAGCAGATTATGGATGAAGGAGGATACGCAGTATTTT. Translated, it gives CASRLWMKEDTQYF.

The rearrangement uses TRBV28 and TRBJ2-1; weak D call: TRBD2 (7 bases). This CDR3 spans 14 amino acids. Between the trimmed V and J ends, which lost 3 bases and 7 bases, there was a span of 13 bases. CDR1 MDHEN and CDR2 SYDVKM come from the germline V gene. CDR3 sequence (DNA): TGTGCCAGCAGTTTGGGAGGGGGTTGGAATGAGCAGTTCTTC. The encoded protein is CASSLGGGWNEQFF.

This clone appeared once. DNA for the CDR3: TGTGCCAGCAGCTTCTCTGGTAGCGGGTTCCAAGAGACCCAGTACTTC. It specifies CASSFSGSGFQETQYF. The J gene is TRBJ2-5, the V gene TRBV7-2; TRBD2 aligns across 7 bases. CDR1 SGHTA and CDR2 FQGNSA come from the germline V gene. J was trimmed by 1 base and V by 3 bases; bases with no gene match: 8. The CDR3 is 16 residues long.

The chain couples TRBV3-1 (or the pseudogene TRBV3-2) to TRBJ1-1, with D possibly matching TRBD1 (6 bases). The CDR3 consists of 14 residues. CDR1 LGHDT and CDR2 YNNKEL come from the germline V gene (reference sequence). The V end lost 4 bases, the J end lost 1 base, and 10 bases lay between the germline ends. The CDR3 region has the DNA TGTGCCAGCAGCCGGGACACCACGAACACTGAAGCTTTCTTT. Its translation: CASSRDTTNTEAFF.

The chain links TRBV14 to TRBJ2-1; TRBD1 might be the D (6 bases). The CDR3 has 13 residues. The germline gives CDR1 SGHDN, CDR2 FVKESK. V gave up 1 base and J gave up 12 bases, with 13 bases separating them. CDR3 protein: CASSQVTTGWQFF. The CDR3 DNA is TGTGCCAGCAGCCAAGTTACGACAGGCTGGCAGTTCTTC.